The clone carrying this T cell receptor beta chain came up many times. Antigen unknown. The library tagged each cDNA molecule with unique molecular identifiers. Authors' analysis steps: Ranging from about 23,224 to 700,000, TCR counts per sample had a median value of approximately 95,000. TCRdb redid the calling of the RACE reads with MiXCR, one entry per CDR3 protein. TCRdb, not the original authors, processed these V and J calls. The sample has 30,000 to 35,000 distinct CDR3 sequences, less than 6% seen once. The data belong to a study of human T cells and chemical hapten exposure. Study findings and constraints: Following DPC sensitization, TCRs present above 1 in 1000 frequency showed no change.

The V end was cut by 6 bases, the J end by 1 base, with 6 bases between. CDR3 length: 12 residues. Time point reported: healthy volunteer bleed at 6 weeks. Total RNA was extracted from unfractionated whole blood. The specimen sequenced was whole blood. The receptor was derived from a human donor in good health. Some clones in this sample may be carry-over from other donors' samples. The V gene is TRBV12-3 or TRBV12-4, the J gene TRBJ1-1; the D is unclear. The CDR3 loop is CASSYGNTEAFF. The CDR3 DNA follows: TGTGCCAGCAGCTACGGGAACACTGAAGCTTTCTTT.